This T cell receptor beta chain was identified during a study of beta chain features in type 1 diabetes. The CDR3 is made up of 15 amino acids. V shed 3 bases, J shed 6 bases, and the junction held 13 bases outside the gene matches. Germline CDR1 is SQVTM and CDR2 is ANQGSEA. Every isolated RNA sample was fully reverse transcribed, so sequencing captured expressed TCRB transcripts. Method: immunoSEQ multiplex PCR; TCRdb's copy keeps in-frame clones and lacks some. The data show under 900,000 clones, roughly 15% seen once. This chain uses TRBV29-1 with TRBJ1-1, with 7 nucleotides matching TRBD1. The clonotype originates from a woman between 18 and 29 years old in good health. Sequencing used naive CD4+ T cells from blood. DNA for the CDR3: TGCAGCGTTGATCGGGCCGGAGCAGGGGGTTCTGAAGCTTTCTTT. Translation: CSVDRAGAGGSEAFF.